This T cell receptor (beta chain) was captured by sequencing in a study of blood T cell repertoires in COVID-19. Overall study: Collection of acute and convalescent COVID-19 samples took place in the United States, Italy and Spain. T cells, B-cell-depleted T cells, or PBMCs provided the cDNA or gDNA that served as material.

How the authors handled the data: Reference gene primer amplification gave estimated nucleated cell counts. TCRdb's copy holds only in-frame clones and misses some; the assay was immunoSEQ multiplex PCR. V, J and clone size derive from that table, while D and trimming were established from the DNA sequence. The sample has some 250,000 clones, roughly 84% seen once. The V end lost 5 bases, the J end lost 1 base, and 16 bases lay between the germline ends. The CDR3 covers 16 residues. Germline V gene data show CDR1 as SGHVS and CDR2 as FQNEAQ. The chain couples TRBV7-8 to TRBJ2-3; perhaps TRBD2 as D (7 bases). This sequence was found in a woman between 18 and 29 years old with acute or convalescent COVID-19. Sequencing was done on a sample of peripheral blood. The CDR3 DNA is TGTGCCAGCAGCCGAGGGGGGGGCGCCGGCACAGATACGCAGTATTTT. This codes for CASSRGGGAGTDTQYF.